These T cell receptor beta chains were read from a single sample in a study of blood T cell repertoires in COVID-19. Sequenced by immunoSEQ multiplex PCR; TCRdb stores in-frame clones only, minus some. This table has some 260,000 clones, roughly four fifths appearing once. The sample was PBMCs or T cells enriched from blood (not recorded which). All receptors derive from a man aged 30 to 39 with acute COVID-19. CDR3s include the opening cysteine and the closing phenylalanine or tryptophan. A D gene is named only where the DNA matches it firmly. Some rows mark clone size as missing; the rest say once, few, many or name a class of expanded clone.

CASSIGADSGANVLTF | TGTGCCAGTAGTATAGGGGCAGACTCTGGGGCCAACGTCCTGACTTTC | - | TRBJ2-6 | - | TRBV19
CASSSGGISQETQYF | TGTGCCAGTAGTAGCGGGGGAATAAGCCAAGAGACCCAGTACTTC | once | TRBJ2-5 | TRBD2 | TRBV19
CASSSVGLAGPAGTQYF | TGTGCCAGCAGCTCCGTGGGACTAGCGGGACCCGCAGGGACCCAGTACTTC | - | TRBJ2-5 | TRBD2 | TRBV7-2
CASSQVRDSTLHF | TGTGCCAGCAGCCAAGTTAGGGACAGCACCCTCCACTTT | - | TRBJ1-6 | TRBD1 | TRBV3-1/TRBV3-2
CASSRRLAGGRVTDTQYF | TGTGCCAGCAGCCGGCGACTAGCGGGGGGGCGGGTCACAGATACGCAGTATTTT | - | TRBJ2-3 | TRBD2 | TRBV6-2/TRBV6-3
CASSLRGLGSGANVLTF | TGCGCCAGCAGCCTCCGGGGTCTGGGCTCTGGGGCCAACGTCCTGACTTTC | - | TRBJ2-6 | - | TRBV4-1
CSIDRRGTGFPEAFF | TGCAGCATTGATCGACGCGGGACAGGGTTCCCTGAAGCTTTCTTT | - | TRBJ1-1 | TRBD1 | TRBV29-1
CASSPGGPQPQHF | TGTGCCAGCAGCCCCGGGGGGCCGCAGCCCCAGCATTTT | - | TRBJ1-5 | - | TRBV12-3/TRBV12-4
CASSLSSGNTIYF | TGTGCCAGCAGCTTGTCCTCGGGAAACACCATATATTTT | - | TRBJ1-3 | - | TRBV5-5
CASSQDWGGVSGELFF | TGCGCCAGCAGCCAAGATTGGGGGGGAGTGTCCGGGGAGCTGTTTTTT | - | TRBJ2-2 | TRBD2 | TRBV4-1
CASSLDRYQPQHF | TGTGCCAGCAGCTTGGACAGGTATCAGCCCCAGCATTTT | - | TRBJ1-5 | - | TRBV5-8
CASSDVSFGAQFF | TGTGCCAGCAGTGACGTTTCGTTTGGGGCCCAGTTCTTC | - | TRBJ2-1 | - | TRBV6-4
CASRQMGGNNNEQFF | TGTGCCAGCCGACAGATGGGAGGAAACAACAATGAGCAGTTCTTC | - | TRBJ2-1 | - | TRBV7-9
CASSQSDWNEQFF | TGCGCCAGCAGCCAAAGTGACTGGAATGAGCAGTTCTTC | - | TRBJ2-1 | - | TRBV4-1
CASTRDRQETQYF | TGTGCCAGCACCCGGGACAGACAAGAGACCCAGTACTTC | once | TRBJ2-5 | TRBD1 | TRBV2
CASSFGGSTDTQYF | TGTGCCAGCAGCTTTGGCGGGAGCACAGATACGCAGTATTTT | - | TRBJ2-3 | - | TRBV5-1
CAISESSGTSGRSNEQFF | TGTGCCATCAGTGAGTCGTCGGGGACTAGCGGGAGAAGCAATGAGCAGTTCTTC | - | TRBJ2-1 | TRBD2 | TRBV10-3
CASSVGGDSYNEQFF | TGTGCCAGCAGCGTAGGGGGGGACTCCTACAATGAGCAGTTCTTC | - | TRBJ2-1 | - | TRBV9
CASSGQGANGYTF | TGCGCCAGCAGTGGACAGGGGGCGAATGGCTACACCTTC | - | TRBJ1-2 | TRBD1 | TRBV10-1
CASSPRNEQFF | TGTGCCAGCAGCCCGCGGAATGAGCAGTTCTTC | - | TRBJ2-1 | - | TRBV6-5